Here is one T cell receptor beta chain with its context. The antigen remains unidentified. This entry is derived from a study of CD8 T cell repertoires and HIV-1 epitope variants. About the study: Controls were a CMV, EBV and flu pool, Ebola AY9, and no peptide. Epitopes were three Gag families plus Nef HW9 and YT9. Findings and caveats of the study: A handful of clonotypes recognized Nef KF9, one HW9, none TAALDMSHF.

The CDR3 runs to 18 residues. The germline V and J ends were trimmed by 4 bases and 0 bases, with 19 bases remaining between them. In germline, CDR1 is SNHLY, CDR2 FYNNEI. On the immunoSEQ platform, TCR beta CDR3s were sequenced at survey depth. Clones were sequenced by immunoSEQ multiplex PCR, and TCRdb holds only the in-frame ones, with some missing. The profile shows 90,000 or so clones, 74% of them singletons. The sequence was collected from a male donor with HIV. The V call is TRBV2, the J call TRBJ1-5; D gene uncertain. The specimen was uncultured baseline CD8+ T cells from peripheral blood mononuclear cells (PBMCs). Written as DNA, the CDR3 is TGTGCCAGCAGTGGAGGTAGGGCGGTGGGGTATAGCAATCAGCCCCAGCATTTT. Residues: CASSGGRAVGYSNQPQHF. Combining the CDR3 with reference TRBV2 and TRBJ1-5 gives the whole variable domain EPEVTQTPSHQVTQMGQEVILRCVPISNHLYFYWYRQILGQKVEFLVSFYNNEISEKSEIFDDQFSVERPDGSNFTLKIRSTKLEDSAMYFCASSGGRAVGYSNQPQHFGDGTRLSIL.